These 11 T cell receptor beta chains were all obtained from the same sample, sequenced in a study of blood T cell repertoires in COVID-19. Sequencing was performed with immunoSEQ multiplex PCR; in TCRdb, only in-frame clones are kept and a portion is missing. Among about 140,000 clones listed, roughly 80% were seen once. The specimen sequenced was peripheral blood. The receptors here all came from a woman in her 50s with active or convalescent COVID-19.

The chain has TRBV28 and TRBJ2-5, with 12 bases identical to TRBD1. The CDR3 runs to 16 residues. The germline gives CDR1 MDHEN, CDR2 SYDVKM. V gave up 5 bases and J gave up 5 bases; unmatched junction bases: 9. The CDR3 DNA reads as TGTGCCAGCAGTGCACCCGGGACAGGGGGCGGTGAGACCCAGTACTTC. It specifies CASSAPGTGGGETQYF. The whole variable domain, filled in from reference TRBV28 and TRBJ2-5, reads DVKVTQSSRYLVKRTGEKVFLECVQDMDHENMFWYRQDPGLGLRLIYFSYDVKMKEKGDIPEGYSVSREKKERFSLILESASTNQTSMYLCASSAPGTGGGETQYFGPGTRLLVL.

V and J are TRBV5-3 and TRBJ1-6, with D unclear. TRBV5-3 is classed as an ORF, of uncertain function. V was trimmed by 1 base and J by 0 bases, leaving 8 bases between them. The CDR3 consists of 16 residues. For the CDR3, the DNA is TGTGCCAGAAGCTTGCCCCGGAGCTCCTATAATTCACCCCTCCACTTT. Translating it yields CARSLPRSSYNSPLHF.

The CDR3 sequence is CASSYSTGRLTPNYGYTF. Here the CDR3 DNA reads TGTGCCAGCAGTTACTCGACGGGCCGACTAACCCCTAACTATGGCTACACCTTC. The chain links TRBV6-2 or TRBV6-3 to TRBJ1-2; unclear D gene. This CDR3 is built from 18 residues. CDR1 is MNHEY and CDR2 is SVGEGT in the germline V gene. Trimming stripped 0 bases from V and 0 bases from J, with 17 bases between.

This clone was detected only a few times. The chain combines TRBV5-1 with TRBJ1-1, with TRBD1 matching 9 bases. Trimming took 4 bases from V and 1 from J; bases not matched to a gene: 11. The CDR3 has 17 amino acids. Germline V gene data show CDR1 as SGHRS and CDR2 as YFSETQ. Written as DNA, the CDR3 is TGCGCCAGCAGCCCTTCCGGGACAGGGATGGGGAACACTGAAGCTTTCTTT. This gives the protein CASSPSGTGMGNTEAFF.

This chain joins TRBV11-2 and TRBJ2-7, with D possibly being TRBD1 (6 bases). This CDR3 is built from 14 residues. The germline V gene encodes CDR1 SGHAT and CDR2 FQNNGV. V was trimmed by 5 bases and J by 0 bases, leaving 11 bases between them. CDR3 protein: CASSQGHSSYEQYF. DNA for the CDR3: TGTGCCAGCAGCCAGGGACATTCCTCCTACGAGCAGTACTTC.

The chain couples TRBV4-2 to TRBJ1-2, with D perhaps matching TRBD1 (5 bases). Deletions cut 0 bases from V and 6 bases from J, with 17 bases between. The CDR3 is 16 residues long. CDR1 is LGHNA, CDR2 YNFKEQ, per germline. The CDR3 nucleotides are TGTGCCAGCAGCCAAGATGAGGCAGACAGATCCCATGGCTACACCTTC. Its protein product is CASSQDEADRSHGYTF.

The chain carries TRBV4-3 and TRBJ1-2; 8 bases fit TRBD1. The length of the CDR3 is 15 residues. The V and J ends lost 3 bases and 5 bases, in that order; junction bases with no gene match: 8. CDR1 is LGHNA and CDR2 is YSLEER in the germline V gene. The CDR3 DNA is TGCGCCAGCAGCCAGCAGGACAGGGAGGGATATGGCTACACCTTC. Amino acids: CASSQQDREGYGYTF.

The chain recombines TRBV7-9 with TRBJ2-1; 9 bases match TRBD2. The V gene's germline CDR1 is SEHNR and CDR2 FQNEAQ (reference sequence). This CDR3 contains 13 residues. V lost 5 bases to trimming and J lost 9 bases; unmatched junction nucleotides: 5. The CDR3 nucleotides are TGTGCCAGCAGCCCGGGGACTAGCAGTGAGCAGTTCTTC. It translates to CASSPGTSSEQFF. The whole variable domain, filled in from reference TRBV7-9 and TRBJ2-1, reads DTGVSQNPRHKITKRGQNVTFRCDPISEHNRLYWYRQTLGQGPEFLTYFQNEAQLEKSRLLSDRFSAERPKGSFSTLEIQRTEQGDSAMYLCASSPGTSSEQFFGPGTRLTVL.

This clone was observed a few times. The genes are TRBV30 and TRBJ1-2, with 11 bases matching TRBD1. Per the germline V gene, CDR1 is GTSNPN and CDR2 is SVGIG (reference sequence). This CDR3 is 15 amino acids long. V shed 0 bases and J 4 bases; nucleotides not matched to a gene: 4. CDR3 in amino acids: CAWSVGGTGGYGYTF. The CDR3 bases are TGTGCCTGGAGTGTTGGTGGGACAGGGGGCTATGGCTACACCTTC.

J is TRBJ1-6 and V is TRBV23-1, with D possibly TRBD1 on 6 matching bases. TRBV23-1 is an ORF, and what it does is uncertain. The CDR3 runs to 17 residues. Trimming removed 3 bases at V and 6 bases at J, with 18 bases between. The CDR3 protein is CASSHIREGGCNSPLHF. DNA for the CDR3: TGCGCCAGCAGTCATATAAGGGAAGGGGGTTGTAATTCACCCCTCCACTTT.

V usage is TRBV27 and J usage is TRBJ2-7; 9 nucleotides match TRBD2. With 5 bases clipped from V and 5 bases from J, the junction kept 4 bases outside the gene matches. The CDR3 totals 13 residues. Germline loops: CDR1 MNHEY, CDR2 SMNVEV (reference sequence). The CDR3 protein is CASSRREGDEQYF. Here the CDR3 DNA reads TGTGCCAGCAGTCGGCGGGAGGGCGACGAGCAGTACTTC.